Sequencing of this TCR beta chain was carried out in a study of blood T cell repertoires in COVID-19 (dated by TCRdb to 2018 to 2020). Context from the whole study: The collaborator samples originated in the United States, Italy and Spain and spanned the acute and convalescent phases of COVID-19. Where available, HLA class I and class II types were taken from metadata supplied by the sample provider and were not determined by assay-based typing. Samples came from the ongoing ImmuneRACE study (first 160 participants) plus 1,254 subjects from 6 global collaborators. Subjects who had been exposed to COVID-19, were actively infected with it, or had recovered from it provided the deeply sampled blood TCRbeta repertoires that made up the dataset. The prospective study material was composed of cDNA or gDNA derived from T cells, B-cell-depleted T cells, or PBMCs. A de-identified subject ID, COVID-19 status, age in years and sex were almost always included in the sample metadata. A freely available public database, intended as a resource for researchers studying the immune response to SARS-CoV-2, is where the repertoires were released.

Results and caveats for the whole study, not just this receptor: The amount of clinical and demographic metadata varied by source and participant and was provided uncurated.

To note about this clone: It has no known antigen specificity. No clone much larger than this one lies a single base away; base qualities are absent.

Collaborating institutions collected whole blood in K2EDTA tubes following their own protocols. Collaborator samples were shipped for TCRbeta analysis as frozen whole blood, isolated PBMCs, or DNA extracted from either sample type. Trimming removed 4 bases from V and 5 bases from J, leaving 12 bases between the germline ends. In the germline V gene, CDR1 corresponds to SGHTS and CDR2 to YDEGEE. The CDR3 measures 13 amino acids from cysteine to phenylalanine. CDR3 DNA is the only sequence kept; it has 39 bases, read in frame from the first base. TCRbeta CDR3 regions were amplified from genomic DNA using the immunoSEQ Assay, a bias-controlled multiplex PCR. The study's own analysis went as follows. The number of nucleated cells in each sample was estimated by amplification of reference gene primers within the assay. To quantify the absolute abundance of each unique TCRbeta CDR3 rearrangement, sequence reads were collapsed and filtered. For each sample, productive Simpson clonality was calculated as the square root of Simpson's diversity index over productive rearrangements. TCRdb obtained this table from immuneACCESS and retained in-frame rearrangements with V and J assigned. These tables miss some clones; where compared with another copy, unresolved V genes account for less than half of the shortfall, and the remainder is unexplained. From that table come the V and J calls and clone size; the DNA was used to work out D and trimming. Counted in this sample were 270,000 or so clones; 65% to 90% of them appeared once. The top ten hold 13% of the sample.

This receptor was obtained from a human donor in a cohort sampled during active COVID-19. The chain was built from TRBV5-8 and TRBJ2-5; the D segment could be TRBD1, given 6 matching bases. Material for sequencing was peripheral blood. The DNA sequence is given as TGTGCCAGCAGCAAACAGGGTTGGGAGACCCAGTACTTC. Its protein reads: CASSKQGWETQYF. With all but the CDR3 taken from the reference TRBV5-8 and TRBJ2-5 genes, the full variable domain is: EAGVTQSPTHLIKTRGQQATLRCSPISGHTSVYWYQQALGLGLQFLLWYDEGEERNRGNFPPRFSGRQFPNYSSELNVNALELEDSALYLCASSKQGWETQYFGPGTRLLVL.